One and the same sample provided the 22 T cell receptor beta chains below, sequenced in a study of glioma-infiltrating T cells. The iRepertoire nested amplicon-rescue multiplex PCR amplified TCR alpha and beta CDR3s from RNA. TCRdb re-analysed the multiplex PCR reads in MiXCR, keeping a single row per CDR3 protein. This table has 150,000 to 200,000 distinct CDR3 sequences, around 30% appearing once. Sample: glioma tissue, nonneoplastic brain tissue, or PBMCs (not recorded which). The receptors derive from a human donor with low-grade glioma or glioblastoma, undergoing nonglioma brain surgery, or in good health (not recorded which).

V usage is TRBV7-2 and J usage is TRBJ2-5; perhaps TRBD1 as D (5 bases). This CDR3 has 13 amino acids. V was trimmed by 5 bases and J by 5 bases, leaving 12 bases between them. CDR1 is SGHTA, CDR2 FQGNSA, per germline. The CDR3 reads CASSPADTETQYF. The CDR3 DNA is TGTGCCAGCAGCCCCGCGGACACGGAGACCCAGTACTTC. Full variable domain (outside the CDR3, taken from reference TRBV7-2 and TRBJ2-5): GAGVSQSPSNKVTEKGKDVELRCDPISGHTALYWYRQSLGQGLEFLIYFQGNSAPDKSGLPSDRFSAERTGGSVSTLTIQRTQQEDSAVYLCASSPADTETQYFGPGTRLLVL.

The table lists this clonotype with a count of one. A much larger clone sits a single nucleotide away, making a read error possible. The rearrangement links TRBV20-1 to TRBJ2-6, with D maybe TRBD1 (5 bases). The CDR3 sequence is 15 residues long. Germline assignment: CDR1 DFQATT and CDR2 SNEGSKA (reference sequence). The CDR3, as DNA: TGCAGTGCTAGGGAAGGAAGCTCTGGGGCCAACGCCCTGACTTTC. This sequence encodes CSAREGSSGANALTF.

The chain joins TRBV4-2 to TRBJ2-7; 11 nucleotides agree with TRBD1. Germline CDR1 and CDR2: LGHNA and YNFKEQ. The J segment lost 6 bases and the V segment lost 1 base, leaving 5 bases of the junction unmatched. There are 15 residues in the CDR3. The CDR3 loop is CASSQAGTGGGEQYF. CDR3 in DNA: TGTGCCAGCAGCCAAGCCGGGACAGGGGGAGGCGAGCAGTACTTC.

This clonotype was detected many times. In nucleotides, the CDR3 is TGCAGTGGTCGGGACACGGACTACGAGCAGTACTTC. Its translation is CSGRDTDYEQYF. The chain recombines TRBV20-1 with TRBJ2-7; perhaps TRBD1 as D (6 bases). CDR3 size: 12 residues. V lost 7 bases to trimming and J lost 3 bases, with 13 bases between them. Germline loops: CDR1 DFQATT, CDR2 SNEGSKA (reference sequence).

Many counts were recorded for this clonotype. This chain uses TRBV19 with TRBJ1-2, with 7 bases lining up with TRBD1. The CDR3 is 15 amino acids. In germline, CDR1 is LNHDA, CDR2 SQIVND (reference sequence). J was trimmed by 3 bases and V by 1 base; bases with no gene match: 5. The CDR3 is CASSIAGQRYYGYTF. The CDR3 nucleotides read TGTGCCAGTAGTATAGCGGGACAGCGCTACTATGGCTACACCTTC.

The table lists this clonotype with many counts. The rearrangement uses TRBV3-1 and TRBJ1-5; possible D gene TRBD1, 6 bases. The germline V gene has CDR1 LGHDT and CDR2 YNNKEL (reference sequence). The CDR3 has 17 residues. V gave up 0 bases and J gave up 6 bases, with 18 bases separating them. In DNA form, the CDR3 reads TGTGCCAGCAGCCAAGATCGAGGAAGCCAGGGGCGTCAGCCCCAGCATTTT. Protein product: CASSQDRGSQGRQPQHF.

A word on this clonotype: A clone one base away is much larger, so this may be a read error. The V gene is TRBV19, the J gene TRBJ2-5; 8 positions match TRBD1. The CDR3 consists of 14 residues. Germline CDR1 reads LNHDA; CDR2 reads SQIVND (reference sequence). CDR3 sequence: CASSMGRGQETQDF. The CDR3 DNA follows: TGTGCCAGTAGTATGGGCAGGGGGCAAGAGACCCAGGACTTC.

About this clonotype: A read error may be the cause here, since a much bigger clone is one base away. The rearrangement uses TRBV7-7 and TRBJ2-1; D is ambiguous. This CDR3 is 13 amino acids long. CDR1 and CDR2 (germline): SSHAT, FNYEAQ (reference sequence). The CDR3 here is CASSYEVYNEQFF. The DNA for the CDR3 is TGTGCTAGCAGCTACGAAGTCTACAATGAGCAGTTCTTC.

The sample holds many counts of this clonotype. The V call is TRBV7-3, the J call TRBJ2-1; a possible D gene is TRBD2 (5 bases). This CDR3 region has 15 residues. Trimming removed 5 bases from V and 3 bases from J, with 14 bases in between. The germline V gene has CDR1 SGHTA and CDR2 FQGTGA. The CDR3 DNA reads TGTGCCAGCAGCCGTAATGCCGGGGACTACAATGAGCAGTTCTTC. Protein product: CASSRNAGDYNEQFF.

This clonotype was recorded at least ten times. The V and J genes are TRBV20-1 and TRBJ2-5, with 7 bases matching TRBD2. With 1 base clipped from V and 0 bases from J, the junction kept 2 bases outside the gene matches. Germline loops: CDR1 DFQATT, CDR2 SNEGSKA (reference sequence). This CDR3 region has 14 residues. As DNA, the CDR3 is TGCAGTGCTAGAGCCGGGACTAACCAAGAGACCCAGTACTTC. Translation: CSARAGTNQETQYF.

J is TRBJ1-2 and V is TRBV12-3 or TRBV12-4, with TRBD1 matching over 9 bases. V was pared by 8 bases and J by 5 bases, with 6 bases of the junction left unmatched. The CDR3 has 13 residues. CDR3 protein: CASRRTGVYGYTF. The CDR3, as DNA: TGTGCCAGCCGGCGGACAGGGGTGTATGGCTACACCTTC.

This clonotype turned up a few times. The rearrangement joins TRBV12-3 or TRBV12-4 to TRBJ2-2; no reliable D call. This CDR3 contains 13 residues. The V gene lost 5 bases and the J gene lost 6 bases, with 10 bases spanning the gap. CDR3 protein: CASSGNPPGELFF. The CDR3 nucleotides read TGTGCCAGCAGTGGGAACCCTCCCGGGGAGCTGTTTTTT.

This clonotype was counted ten times or more. The genes are TRBV6-1 and TRBJ2-1, with 9 nucleotides matching TRBD2. Germline loops: CDR1 MNHNS, CDR2 SASEGT. The CDR3 sequence is 14 residues long. With V trimmed by 5 bases and J by 4 bases, 3 bases remained unmatched. The CDR3 here is CASSRREGYNEQFF. For the CDR3, the DNA is TGTGCCAGCAGTCGGCGGGAGGGATACAATGAGCAGTTCTTC.

Comments on this clonotype: A read error may explain this, as a much larger clone is one base away. The chain links TRBV12-3 or TRBV12-4 to TRBJ1-2; D gene unclear. The V and J ends lost 5 bases and 8 bases respectively, with 12 bases between them. This CDR3 is 12 amino acids long. The CDR3 sequence is CASSLSDWGYTF. CDR3 nucleotide sequence: TGTGCCAGCAGTCTTAGCGATTGGGGCTACACCTTC.

Remarks on this clonotype: Mismatch with germline at one junction end may stem from a read error. V gene TRBV6-9 combines with J gene TRBJ2-3; 7 nucleotides agree with TRBD2. The CDR3 length is 16 residues. In germline, CDR1 is MNHGY, CDR2 SVAAGI. The CDR3 nucleotides are TGTGCCAGCAGTTTTGCGGCGGCGGGAGATTCAGATACGAAGTATTTT. This codes for CASSFAAAGDSDTKYF.

Regarding this clonotype: The conserved phenylalanine or tryptophan is not found at the CDR3 terminus, so this likely reflects a read error. The rearrangement uses TRBV7-2 and TRBJ1-6, with TRBD1 identical over 9 bases. The germline gives CDR1 SGHTA, CDR2 FQGNSA. This CDR3 comprises 16 residues. Germline trimming cut 4 bases from V and 6 bases from J; bases unmatched to any gene: 7. CDR3 bases: TGTGCCAGCAGCTCGACAGGGGGGACTGGTAATTCACCCCTCCACCTT. Amino acid sequence: CASSSTGGTGNSPLHL.

This clonotype was counted between two and nine times. Compared with germline, one end of the junction differs, possibly owing to a read error. The V gene is TRBV27, the J gene TRBJ2-1; TRBD2 is a possible D gene (5 bases). The CDR3 is made up of 14 amino acids. Germline values: CDR1 MNHEY, CDR2 SMNVEV (reference sequence). CDR3 sequence: CASSPARTRNGQFF. The CDR3 DNA reads TGTGCCAGCAGTCCCGCCCGGACTCGCAATGGGCAGTTCTTC.

With respect to this clonotype: This may come from a read error, since a much larger clone is one base off. V usage is TRBV7-6 and J usage is TRBJ2-2, with D tentatively TRBD2 (6 bases). The CDR3 is 15 amino acids. The germline CDR1 and CDR2 sequences are SGHVS and FNYEAQ. CDR3 protein: CASSPGLLNTGEPFF. The CDR3 DNA is TGTGCTAGCAGCCCGGGACTCCTGAACACCGGGGAGCCGTTTTTT.

This clonotype has a count of ten or more. This chain joins TRBV20-1 and TRBJ2-5, with 14 bases identical to TRBD2. CDR1 and CDR2 (germline): DFQATT, SNEGSKA (reference sequence). CDR3 length: 15 residues. V was pared by 4 bases and J by 4 bases, with 5 bases of the junction left unmatched. Written as DNA, the CDR3 is TGCAGTGCTAAGAACGGACTAGCGGGAGGAGAGACCCAGTACTTC. It translates to CSAKNGLAGGETQYF.

This clonotype was recorded at least ten times. The chain joins TRBV7-2 to TRBJ2-5; 11 bases are a match to TRBD2. CDR1 is SGHTA and CDR2 is FQGNSA in the germline V gene. The junction had 7 bases not matched to a gene; V was cut back by 8 bases and J by 5 bases. The CDR3 has 14 amino acids. The CDR3 here is CASGTSGSDETQYF. CDR3 coding DNA: TGTGCCAGCGGAACTAGCGGGAGCGATGAGACCCAGTACTTC.

About this clonotype: Possible read error: a much larger clone is one base away. V usage is TRBV7-6 and J usage is TRBJ2-7, with D maybe TRBD1 (6 bases). Per the germline V gene, CDR1 is SGHVS and CDR2 is FNYEAQ. CDR3 length: 15 amino acids. The V end was cut by 1 base, the J end by 2 bases, with 12 bases between. CDR3 nucleotide sequence: TGTGCCAGCAGCTTAGGACAGGAGTCCCCCTACGAGCAGTACTTC. Protein: CASSLGQESPYEQYF.

This clonotype was seen many times. The J gene is TRBJ2-7, the V gene TRBV6-1, with 8 nucleotides matching TRBD1. V shed 6 bases and J 1 base; nucleotides not matched to a gene: 8. Germline V gene sequence: CDR1 MNHNS, CDR2 SASEGT. The CDR3 has 15 residues. CDR3 nucleotides: TGTGCCAGCAGCCGCGACAGGGGTCGGTCCTACGAGCAGTACTTC. Amino acid sequence: CASSRDRGRSYEQYF.